This T cell receptor (beta chain) was profiled in a study of human T cells and chemical hapten exposure. About the study: An area of 2 cm by 2 cm on upper inner arm skin received 2% DPC for sensitization.

MiXCR was run by TCRdb on the RACE reads, yielding one entry per CDR3 protein. The table shows some 330,000 distinct CDR3 sequences, with 4.5% to 7% occurring only once. This clonotype was counted many times. This CDR3 spans 13 amino acids. V lost 7 bases and J lost 1, with 9 bases in between. Sample time point: pre-sensitization, week 0. The treatment: therapeutic diphenylcyclopropenone sensitization with weekly scalp DPC. This material consisted of whole blood, taken in connection with sensitization to the hapten diphenylcyclopropenone (DPC). The sequence derives from a woman under 30 with alopecia areata. Some clones in this sample may be carry-over from other donors' samples. J is TRBJ2-3 and V is TRBV12-3 or TRBV12-4; the D gene is possibly TRBD2 (5 bases). Here the CDR3 reads CASTMRGTDTQYF. CDR3 coding DNA: TGTGCCAGCACTATGAGGGGCACAGATACGCAGTATTTT.